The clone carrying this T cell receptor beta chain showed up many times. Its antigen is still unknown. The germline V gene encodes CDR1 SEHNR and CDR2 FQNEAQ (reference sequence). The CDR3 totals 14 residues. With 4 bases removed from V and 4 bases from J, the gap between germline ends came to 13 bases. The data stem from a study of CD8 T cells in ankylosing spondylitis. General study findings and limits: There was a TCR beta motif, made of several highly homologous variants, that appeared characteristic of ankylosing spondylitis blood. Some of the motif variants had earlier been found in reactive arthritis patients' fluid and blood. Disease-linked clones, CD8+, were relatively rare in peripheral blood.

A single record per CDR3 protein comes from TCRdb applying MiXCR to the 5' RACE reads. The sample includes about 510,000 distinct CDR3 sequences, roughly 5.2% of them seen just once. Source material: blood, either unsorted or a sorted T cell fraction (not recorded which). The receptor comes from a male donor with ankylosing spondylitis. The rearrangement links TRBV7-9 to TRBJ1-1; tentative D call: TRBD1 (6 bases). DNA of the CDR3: TGTGCCAGCAGCTCAACGGGGGCGAGCACTGAAGCTTTCTTT. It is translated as CASSSTGASTEAFF.